This T cell receptor (beta chain) was captured in a study of T cell responses to AZD1222 COVID-19 vaccine. Study conclusions and caveats: There were mostly white British donors and more females than males, and clonal diversity was possibly underestimated. Repertoires were collected only later (after the peak T cell response had occurred).

The protocol was immunoSEQ multiplex PCR, while the TCRdb copy is restricted to in-frame clones and leaves out a portion. The repertoire holds about 120,000 clones, with 75% to 90% as singletons. The CDR3 length is 18 residues. Germline V lookup: CDR1 SGHDN, CDR2 FVKESK. V shed 4 bases, J shed 6 bases, and the junction held 12 bases outside the gene matches. Worth noting for this clone: What it binds is not known.

Here the sequenced sample was peripheral blood, taken on day 0 of AZD1222 vaccination. This TCR derives from an adult in good health. The genes are TRBV14 and TRBJ2-1; TRBD2 agrees at 13 bases. Written as DNA, the CDR3 is TGTGCCAGCAGCCCCCATCCTCTACTAGCGGGGGGGCTCAATGAGCAGTTCTTC. Translation: CASSPHPLLAGGLNEQFF.